The count of the clone carrying this TCR beta chain is one. Its cognate antigen is unknown. The data were taken from a study of a mutant IDH1 vaccine in newly diagnosed glioma. Overall study context: The study started vaccination 4-6 weeks after radiotherapy alone, or with temozolomide cycles. Patients' prior therapy spanned radiotherapy, temozolomide, or both; most underwent both.

Sequencing was performed with immunoSEQ multiplex PCR; in TCRdb, only in-frame clones are kept and a portion is missing. Among about 11,000 clones listed, 81% were seen once. The CDR3 covers 14 residues. The trim removed 4 bases at V and 10 bases at J, leaving 7 bases unmatched. Germline CDR1 is MGHDK and CDR2 is SYGVNS. Time point here: week 47, end of study. Doses consisted of 300 ug of mutant IDH1 20-mer peptide each, paired with topical imiquimod. In weeks 1, 3, 5, 7, 11, 15, 19 and 23, patients were vaccinated. This specimen was PBMCs, taken from a glioma patient whose treatment included an IDH1 peptide vaccine. V usage is TRBV25-1 and J usage is TRBJ1-6, with 7 bases lining up with TRBD1. The clonotype was recovered from a man aged 30 to 39 with glioma. Here the CDR3 DNA reads TGTGCCAGCAGTGTAGACAGGGTCTGGTCACCCCTCCACTTT. Translated: CASSVDRVWSPLHF.